The rows below give T cell receptor beta chains drawn from one sample of a study of cytomegalovirus exposure and HLA in healthy donors. Sequencing used immunoSEQ multiplex PCR; TCRdb keeps in-frame clones, though not all of them. The data contain about 160,000 clones, about 80% of them singletons. The sample was PBMCs. Every receptor here comes from a woman aged 50 to 65 in good health and CMV-seropositive. Each CDR3 is given with its conserved first and last residue. The D gene is left open where the match is weak. Clone size appears in some rows only: once, few, many, or a class for an expanded clone.

D	V	J	size	DNA	CDR3
TRBD1	TRBV19	TRBJ1-2	few	TGTGCCAGTAGTCCGGTCCATGGGACAGCCTATGGCTACACCTTC	CASSPVHGTAYGYTF
TRBD1	TRBV5-1	TRBJ2-7	.	TGCGCCAGCAGCCCGGGACAGCAGCATAATTCCTACGAGCAGTACTTC	CASSPGQQHNSYEQYF
TRBD1	TRBV2	TRBJ1-2	.	TGTGCCGTACAGGGGTCGGGAAACTATGGCTACACCTTC	CAVQGSGNYGYTF
.	TRBV18	TRBJ1-1	.	TGTGCCAGCTCACCGGGCTCAGCCCCCGAAGCTTTCTTT	CASSPGSAPEAFF
TRBD1	TRBV29-1	TRBJ1-2	.	TGCAGCGTTGGGGGGACAGGGGGCAACTATGGCTACACCTTC	CSVGGTGGNYGYTF
.	TRBV4-2	TRBJ1-4	.	TGTGCCAGCAGCCAAGACGCAGTTTCGACTAATGAAAAACTGTTTTTT	CASSQDAVSTNEKLFF
TRBD1	TRBV11-2	TRBJ1-1	.	TGTGCCAGCAGCGACGGACAGGGGCGTTACACTGAAGCTTTCTTT	CASSDGQGRYTEAFF
.	TRBV27	TRBJ2-5	few	TGTGCCAGCAGTTCCGGGATAGTAGGCCAAGAGACCCAGTACTTC	CASSSGIVGQETQYF
TRBD2	TRBV7-6	TRBJ2-1	.	TGTGCCAGCAGCTTGGAGACTAGCCTCAATGAGCAGTTCTTC	CASSLETSLNEQFF
TRBD2	TRBV15	TRBJ2-1	.	TGTGCCACCAGTTTGTATAGCGGGAGCGACAATGAGCAGTTCTTC	CATSLYSGSDNEQFF
.	TRBV6-5	TRBJ2-3	.	TGTGCCAGCAGTCCGATAGTAACCACAGATACGCAGTATTTT	CASSPIVTTDTQYF
TRBD1	TRBV27	TRBJ1-2	.	TGTGCCAGCAGTTTATTGGGACAGGGGGAGTGCACCTTC	CASSLLGQGECTF
.	TRBV21-1	TRBJ2-3	.	TGTGCCAGCAGCAAAGCTAGCGGGAGGGCCCGAGATACGCAGTATTTT	CASSKASGRARDTQYF
TRBD1	TRBV6-5	TRBJ2-4	.	TGTGCCAGCAGTGGCAGGGGGATCGGCATTCAGTACTTC	CASSGRGIGIQYF
TRBD1	TRBV19	TRBJ1-5	.	TGTGCCAGTAGCCCGGCCCACAGGGGGGTCAATCAGCCCCAGCATTTT	CASSPAHRGVNQPQHF
.	TRBV6-6	TRBJ2-3	.	TGTGCCAGCAAGACAGAGCCCACAGATACGCAGTATTTT	CASKTEPTDTQYF
.	TRBV2	TRBJ1-1	.	TGTGCCAGCAGTGGTTTGGAGGGGAACACTGAAGCTTTCTTT	CASSGLEGNTEAFF
TRBD1	TRBV2	TRBJ1-1	.	TGTGCCAGCAGCGACTTGGACAGGGTTGAAGCTTTCTTT	CASSDLDRVEAFF